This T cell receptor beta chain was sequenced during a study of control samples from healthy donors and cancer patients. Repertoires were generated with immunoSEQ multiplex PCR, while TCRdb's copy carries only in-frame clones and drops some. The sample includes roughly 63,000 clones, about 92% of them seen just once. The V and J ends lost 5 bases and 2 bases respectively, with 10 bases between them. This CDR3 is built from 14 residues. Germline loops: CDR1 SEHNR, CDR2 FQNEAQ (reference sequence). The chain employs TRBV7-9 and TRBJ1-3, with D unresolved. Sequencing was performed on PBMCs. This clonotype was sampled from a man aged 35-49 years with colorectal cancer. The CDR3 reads CASSPTQAGNTIYF. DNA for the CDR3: TGTGCCAGCAGCCCGACTCAGGCTGGAAACACCATATATTTT. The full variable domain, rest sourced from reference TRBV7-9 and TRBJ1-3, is DTGVSQNPRHKITKRGQNVTFRCDPISEHNRLYWYRQTLGQGPEFLTYFQNEAQLEKSRLLSDRFSAERPKGSFSTLEIQRTEQGDSAMYLCASSPTQAGNTIYFGEGSWLTVV.